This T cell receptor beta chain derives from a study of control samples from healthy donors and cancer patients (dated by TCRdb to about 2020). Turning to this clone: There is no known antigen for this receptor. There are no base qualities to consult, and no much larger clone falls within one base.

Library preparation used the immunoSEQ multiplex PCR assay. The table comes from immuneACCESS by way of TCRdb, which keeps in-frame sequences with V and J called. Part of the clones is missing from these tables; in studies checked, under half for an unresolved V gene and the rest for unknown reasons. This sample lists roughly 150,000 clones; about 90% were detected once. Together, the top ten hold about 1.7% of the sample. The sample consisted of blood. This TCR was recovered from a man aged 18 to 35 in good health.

The nucleotide sequence is TGTGCCTGGAGTGGAGGGGAAAAACTGTTTTTT. It specifies CAWSGGEKLFF. The chain uses TRBV30 and TRBJ1-4; the D gene cannot be named for sure. The CDR3 sequence holds 11 residues, the cysteine and phenylalanine included. The entry retains the CDR3 DNA only, 33 bases that are in frame from base 1. In the germline V gene (reference sequence), CDR1 corresponds to GTSNPN and CDR2 to SVGIG. V was cut back by 1 base and J by 8 bases, leaving a gap of 5 bases between them.